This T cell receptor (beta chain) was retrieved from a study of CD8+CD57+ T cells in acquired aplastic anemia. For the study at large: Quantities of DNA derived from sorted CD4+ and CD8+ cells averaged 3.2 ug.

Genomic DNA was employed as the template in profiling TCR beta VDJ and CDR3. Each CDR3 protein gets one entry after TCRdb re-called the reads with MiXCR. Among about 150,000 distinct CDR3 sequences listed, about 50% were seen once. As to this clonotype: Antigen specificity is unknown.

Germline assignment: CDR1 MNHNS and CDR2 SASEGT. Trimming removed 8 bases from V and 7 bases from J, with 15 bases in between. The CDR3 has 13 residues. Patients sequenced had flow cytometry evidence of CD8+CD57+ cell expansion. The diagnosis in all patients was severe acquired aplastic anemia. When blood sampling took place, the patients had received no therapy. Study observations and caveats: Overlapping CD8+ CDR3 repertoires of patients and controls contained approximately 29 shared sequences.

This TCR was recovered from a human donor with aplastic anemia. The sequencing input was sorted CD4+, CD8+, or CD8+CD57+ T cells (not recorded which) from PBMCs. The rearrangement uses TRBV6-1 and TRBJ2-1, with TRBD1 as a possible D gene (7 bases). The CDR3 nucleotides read TGTGCCAGCCACCGACAGGGAGGAAATGAGCAGTTCTTC. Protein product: CASHRQGGNEQFF.